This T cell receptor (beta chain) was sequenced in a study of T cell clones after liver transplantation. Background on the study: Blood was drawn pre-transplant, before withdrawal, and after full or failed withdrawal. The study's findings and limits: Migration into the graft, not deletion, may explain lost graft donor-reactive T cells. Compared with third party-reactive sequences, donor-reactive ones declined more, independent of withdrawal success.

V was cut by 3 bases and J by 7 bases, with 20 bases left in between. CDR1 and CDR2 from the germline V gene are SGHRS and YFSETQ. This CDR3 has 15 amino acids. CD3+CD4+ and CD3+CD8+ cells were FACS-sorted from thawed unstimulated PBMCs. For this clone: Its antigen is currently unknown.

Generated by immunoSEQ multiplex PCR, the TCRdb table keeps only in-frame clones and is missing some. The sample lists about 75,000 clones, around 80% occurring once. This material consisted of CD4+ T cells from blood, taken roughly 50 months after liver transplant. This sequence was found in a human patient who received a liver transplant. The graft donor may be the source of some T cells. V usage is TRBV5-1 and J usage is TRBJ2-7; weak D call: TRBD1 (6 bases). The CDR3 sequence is CASSYLQGRSGEQYF. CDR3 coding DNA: TGCGCCAGCAGCTATCTTCAGGGGAGAAGCGGAGAGCAGTACTTC.